This passage covers 15 T cell receptor beta chains from one sample sequenced in a study of blood T cell repertoires in COVID-19. Produced via immunoSEQ multiplex PCR; TCRdb's table is partial and in-frame only. The sample has about 170,000 clones, about 86% seen once. Sequenced input: peripheral blood. All receptors come from a middle-aged man with active or convalescent COVID-19.

This rearrangement joins TRBV5-1 to TRBJ2-3; 8 bases line up with TRBD2. Trimming removed 2 bases from V and 2 bases from J; junction bases left unmatched: 10. Germline V CDR1 and CDR2: SGHRS, YFSETQ. The length of the CDR3 is 17 residues. CDR3 DNA: TGCGCCAGCAGCTTACTAGGACGGGGGGGAGTCACAGATACGCAGTATTTT. Residues: CASSLLGRGGVTDTQYF. Combining the CDR3 with reference TRBV5-1 and TRBJ2-3 gives the whole variable domain KAGVTQTPRYLIKTRGQQVTLSCSPISGHRSVSWYQQTPGQGLQFLFEYFSETQRNKGNFPGRFSGRQFSNSRSEMNVSTLELGDSALYLCASSLLGRGGVTDTQYFGPGTRLTVL.

This clone has more than one count but fewer than ten. This rearrangement joins TRBV21-1 to TRBJ2-3; TRBD2 is the table's D call, not checked against the DNA. TRBV21-1 is a listed pseudogene. The CDR3 has 20 residues. Here the CDR3 reads CASSKAASGIMGASTDTQYF. The CDR3 DNA follows: TGTGCCAGCAGCAAAGCTGCTAGCGGGATCATGGGGGCTTCCACAGATACGCAGTATTTT.

The CDR3 sequence is CASSQPGQGHQPQHF. In nucleotides, the CDR3 is TGTGCCAGCAGCCAACCCGGACAGGGCCATCAGCCCCAGCATTTT. J is TRBJ1-5 and V is TRBV4-2; 8 bases line up with TRBD1. The CDR3 runs to 15 residues. V shed 2 bases and J 5 bases; nucleotides not matched to a gene: 5. CDR1 is LGHNA and CDR2 is YNFKEQ in the germline V gene.

In this sample, this clone turned up once. The chain combines TRBV19 with TRBJ1-2; the match to TRBD1 covers 9 bases. Germline V lookup: CDR1 LNHDA, CDR2 SQIVND (reference sequence). The CDR3 extends over 14 amino acids. V lost 5 bases to trimming and J lost 8 bases; unmatched junction nucleotides: 9. The CDR3, as DNA: TGTGCCAGTAGTGTCACAGGGGGCCGTTGGGGCTACACCTTC. It yields the protein CASSVTGGRWGYTF.

The chain uses TRBV6-2 or TRBV6-3 and TRBJ1-2; no clear D gene. Trimming took 2 bases from V and 2 from J, leaving 15 bases between them. Germline CDR1 reads MNHEY; CDR2 reads SVGEGT. The CDR3 runs 16 residues. In DNA, the CDR3 is TGTGCCAGCAGTTACCCCCCACCTAACTTCAACTATGGCTACACCTTC. Amino acids: CASSYPPPNFNYGYTF.

The rearrangement links TRBV3-1 (or the pseudogene TRBV3-2) to TRBJ2-3, with 7 bases matching TRBD2. The CDR3 runs 16 residues. The germline V gene has CDR1 LGHDT and CDR2 YNNKEL (reference sequence). Germline trimming cut 4 bases from V and 5 bases from J; bases unmatched to any gene: 12. CDR3 region: CASSLSGSGEIDTQYF. In DNA, the CDR3 is TGTGCCAGCAGCCTTTCGGGGAGCGGGGAGATAGATACGCAGTATTTT.

This sequence joins TRBV4-1 and TRBJ2-5; 7 bases fit TRBD2. With 4 bases clipped from V and 0 bases from J, the junction kept 2 bases outside the gene matches. Germline-derived CDR1 and CDR2 are MGHRA and YSYEKL. This CDR3 contains 14 residues. The CDR3 region has the DNA TGCGCCAGCAGCCGAGGGACTAACCAAGAGACCCAGTACTTC. The encoded protein is CASSRGTNQETQYF.

This chain connects TRBV6-1 to TRBJ2-5; 8 nucleotides agree with TRBD1. From germline, CDR1 is MNHNS and CDR2 SASEGT. The CDR3 loop spans 16 amino acids. The V gene end was trimmed by 2 bases and the J gene end by 0 bases; junction bases not matched to a gene: 5. CDR3 amino acids: CASSESQGGYQETQYF. The CDR3 DNA is TGTGCCAGCAGTGAATCACAGGGGGGATACCAAGAGACCCAGTACTTC.

The V call is TRBV2, the J call TRBJ1-4; D might be TRBD1 (6 bases). The CDR3 has 13 amino acids. CDR1 is SNHLY and CDR2 is FYNNEI in the germline V gene. V was cut by 5 bases and J by 8 bases, with 12 bases left in between. CDR3 region: CASSQQGGEKLFF. The CDR3 coding sequence is TGTGCCAGCAGTCAACAGGGAGGGGAAAAACTGTTTTTT.

The J gene is TRBJ2-7, the V gene TRBV6-2 or TRBV6-3; 12 nucleotides line up with TRBD1. J was trimmed by 9 bases and V by 4 bases; bases with no gene match: 4. The CDR3 runs 13 residues. Germline V gene sequence: CDR1 MNHEY, CDR2 SVGEGT. The DNA for the CDR3 is TGTGCCAGCAGTTCCCGGGACAGGGGGCCGCAGTACTTC. It is translated as CASSSRDRGPQYF.

V gene TRBV27 combines with J gene TRBJ2-1; TRBD2 matches at 9 bases. Germline CDR1 is MNHEY and CDR2 is SMNVEV (reference sequence). V lost 0 bases and J lost 9; bases outside the gene matches: 6. The CDR3 is made up of 15 amino acids. DNA of the CDR3: TGTGCCAGCAGTTTATCACTAGCGGGCACCGGTGAGCAGTTCTTC. Amino acid sequence: CASSLSLAGTGEQFF.

This chain connects TRBV7-6 to TRBJ2-2, with D unresolved. The CDR3 consists of 13 residues. Germline V CDR1 and CDR2: SGHVS, FNYEAQ. Trimming stripped 4 bases from V and 5 bases from J, with 8 bases between. This CDR3 reads CASSSMETGELFF. In nucleotides, the CDR3 is TGTGCCAGCAGCTCGATGGAGACCGGGGAGCTGTTTTTT.

The chain couples TRBV29-1 to TRBJ2-5; 9 bases agree with TRBD1. Germline values: CDR1 SQVTM, CDR2 ANQGSEA. Trimming at V came to 4 bases and at J to 4 bases, leaving 16 bases not matched to a gene. This CDR3 has 17 amino acids. The chain's CDR3 is CSVVRHPGQGRGETQYF. CDR3 bases: TGCAGCGTTGTGAGACATCCGGGACAGGGACGTGGAGAGACCCAGTACTTC.

V is TRBV7-2 and J is TRBJ2-7; TRBD1 matches 9 bases. CDR1 is SGHTA and CDR2 is FQGNSA in the germline V gene. The CDR3 length is 15 residues. With 1 base clipped from V and 4 bases from J, the junction kept 5 bases outside the gene matches. CDR3 sequence: CASSLEGTGFYEQYF. The CDR3, as DNA: TGTGCCAGCAGCTTAGAGGGGACAGGGTTTTACGAGCAGTACTTC.

The chain joins TRBV11-2 to TRBJ1-1; D is uncertain. Trimming took 6 bases from V and 0 from J, leaving 11 bases between them. The germline V gene has CDR1 SGHAT and CDR2 FQNNGV. The CDR3 spans 14 residues. The CDR3 coding sequence is TGTGCCAGCAGATTACCTTTTATGAACACTGAAGCTTTCTTT. This gives the protein CASRLPFMNTEAFF.